This entry describes one TCR beta chain. In its sample, this clone was seen a few times. Its antigen target is currently unknown. It has no much larger one-base neighbor in the sample; base qualities were not kept. The High Capacity cDNA Reverse Transcription Kit was used to reverse transcribe all of the isolated RNA, meaning that expressed TCRB transcripts were what got sequenced. Naive, central memory and regulatory T cell samples underwent deep immunoSEQ sequencing, averaging approximately 3.3 million total reads per sample. Sorted cells were lysed in RLT buffer, and RNA was extracted using DNase-treated RNeasy Micro or Mini kits according to cell number. Each cell subset was processed separately to prevent cross-contamination, with patient and healthy donor samples processed together. The immunoSEQ multiplex PCR was used to amplify TCRB sequences from cDNA, generating 87-bp fragments that spanned the CDR3 region. Sequencing of the amplicons was done on the Illumina HiSeq platform. In the paper's pipeline: Synthetic template baselines were used to correct PCR bias computationally, reads within Hamming distance 2 were collapsed, and singletons that could not be merged were discarded. By aligning reads against IMGT, V, D and J genes, CDR3 length, and insertions or deletions at six rearrangement sites were assigned. Clonotype counts were normalized to sorted cell number within each subset before computing true diversity and Gini coefficients with the tcR R package. The overlap coefficient, calculated on TCRB nucleotide sequences, was used to measure repertoire sharing. Here the immuneACCESS table is served through TCRdb, limited to in-frame sequences with V and J called. Missing clones are a known gap in these copies; in checked studies unresolved V genes cover under half, and the rest lacks a known reason. The V and J calls and clone size were taken over from that table, and D and trimming were inferred from the DNA. The sample table lists roughly 150,000 clones, approximately 7.8% of them with a count of one. About 0.95% of the sample is held by the ten biggest clonotypes.

The entry originates in a study of beta chain features in type 1 diabetes (dated by TCRdb to 2016 to 2019). For the wider study: Mean age, gender distribution, total cell number and subset yield were not different between patients and healthy donors. Across all samples, 107,917,701 sorted cells were examined, and cell number per subset correlated strongly with RNA yield. In the study, TCRB repertoires of sorted circulating CD4+ T cell subsets from recently diagnosed type 1 diabetes patients were compared with those of matched healthy donors. Regulatory and stem cell-like memory subsets were isolated from only 8 patients and about eight healthy donors, whereas naive and central memory subsets came from all 28 donors.

Study-level results and caveats: Because the HLA sub-analyses included only small numbers of individuals, any influence of HLA type on TCRB rearrangement was left unresolved. The naive, central memory and regulatory TCRB repertoires appeared to resemble one another more closely among patients than among healthy donors. Because cDNA was sequenced instead of genomic DNA, highly expressing activated cells could be over-represented, though the groups showed no difference in activation or CD3 levels. Shorter templates might be favored by PCR, yet because patient and control samples were amplified and corrected together, any such skew would affect both groups equally. At VDJ recombination sites, type 1 diabetes patients had fewer insertions and more deleted nucleotides, which implies abnormalities in thymic rearrangement. A moderate but significant shortening of TCRB CDR3 length was observed in type 1 diabetes patients in all four CD4+ subsets.

Including cysteine and phenylalanine, the CDR3 has 16 amino acids. Just the 48-base CDR3 DNA is kept, in frame starting at base 1. V loses 6 bases at its end and J loses 0 bases; junction bases beyond the gene matches: 7. According to the germline V gene, CDR1 reads KGHSH and CDR2 reads LQKENI. A single peripheral blood draw of 90 to 150 mL on average was collected from each donor into heparinised tubes. A BD FACSAria II was used to sort naive, central memory, regulatory and stem cell-like memory CD4+ T cells with a panel that included CD45RO, CCR7, CD25, CD127, CD95 and CD27. Purity was above 98% for every sorted population. PBMCs were isolated right away by Lymphoprep density gradient centrifugation and were stained directly, without culture. So that batch effects would be minimized, each experiment stained and sorted samples in pairs, pairing one healthy donor with one patient.

This TCR derives from a woman aged 40 to 50 with type 1 diabetes. Sequenced sample: central memory CD4+ T cells from blood. The sequence joins TRBV18 to TRBJ1-5; the junction holds 8 bases that match TRBD1. The CDR3 protein is CASSPDRAVSNQPQHF. The nucleotide sequence is given as TGTGCCAGCTCTCCGGACAGGGCCGTTAGCAATCAGCCCCAGCATTTT.